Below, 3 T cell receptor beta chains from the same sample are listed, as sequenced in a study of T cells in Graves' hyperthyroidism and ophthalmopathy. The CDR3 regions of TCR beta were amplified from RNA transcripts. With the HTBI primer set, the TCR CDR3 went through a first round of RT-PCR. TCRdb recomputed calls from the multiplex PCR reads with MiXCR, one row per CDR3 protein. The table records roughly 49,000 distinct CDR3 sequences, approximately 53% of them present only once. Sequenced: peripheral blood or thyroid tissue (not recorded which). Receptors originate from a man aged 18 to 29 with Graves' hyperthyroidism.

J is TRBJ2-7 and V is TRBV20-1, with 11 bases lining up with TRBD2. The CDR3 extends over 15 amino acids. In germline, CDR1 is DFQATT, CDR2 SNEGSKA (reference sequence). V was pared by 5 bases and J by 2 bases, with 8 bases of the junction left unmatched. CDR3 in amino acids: CSAARLAGLTYEQYF. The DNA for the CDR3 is TGCAGTGCTGCAAGACTAGCGGGACTCACCTACGAGCAGTACTTC.

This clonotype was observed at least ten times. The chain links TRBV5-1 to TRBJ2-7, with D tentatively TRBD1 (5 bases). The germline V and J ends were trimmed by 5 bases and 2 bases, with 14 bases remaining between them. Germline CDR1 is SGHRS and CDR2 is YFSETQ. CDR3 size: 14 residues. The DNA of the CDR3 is TGCGCCAGCAGACCCGACAGAGTAACCTACGAGCAGTACTTC. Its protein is CASRPDRVTYEQYF.

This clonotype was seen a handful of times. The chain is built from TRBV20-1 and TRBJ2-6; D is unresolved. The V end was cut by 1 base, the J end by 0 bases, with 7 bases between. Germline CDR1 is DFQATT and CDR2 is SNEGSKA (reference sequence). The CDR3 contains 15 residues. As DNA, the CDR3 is TGCAGTGCTAGAGTTCCGGACTCTGGGGCCAACGTCCTGACTTTC. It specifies CSARVPDSGANVLTF.